What follows are 9 T cell receptor beta chains derived from one specimen sequenced in a study of blood T cell repertoires in COVID-19. Here immunoSEQ multiplex PCR was the method, and the copy in TCRdb shows in-frame clones only, minus some. The sample has under 250,000 clones, 86% seen once. The sample was peripheral blood. All receptors derive from a man aged 50 or older with COVID-19, enrolled during active disease.

The chain uses TRBV19 and TRBJ2-7; D is perhaps TRBD1 (6 bases). Germline V lookup: CDR1 LNHDA, CDR2 SQIVND (reference sequence). The CDR3 spans 14 residues. V was trimmed by 5 bases and J by 0 bases, leaving 11 bases between them. DNA of the CDR3: TGTGCCAGTAGTTCCGGGACACTCTCCTACGAGCAGTACTTC. Residues: CASSSGTLSYEQYF.

V gene TRBV6-2 or TRBV6-3 combines with J gene TRBJ2-2; 10 nucleotides match TRBD1. Germline loops: CDR1 MNHEY, CDR2 SVGEGT. V trimming: 6 bases; J trimming: 6 bases; junction bases outside the gene matches: 7. This CDR3 comprises 15 residues. In DNA, the CDR3 is TGTGCCAGCAGCCCGGGACAGGGGCTGGCCGGGGAGCTGTTTTTT. It encodes CASSPGQGLAGELFF.

V gene TRBV5-6 combines with J gene TRBJ2-6; 12 bases are a match to TRBD1. After removal of 4 bases from V and 4 bases from J, the junction contained 6 bases not matched to a gene. This CDR3 contains 17 residues. Germline loops: CDR1 SGHDT, CDR2 YYEEEE. As DNA, the CDR3 is TGTGCCAGCAGCGGCCGGGACAGGGGGCGCGGGGCCAACGTCCTGACTTTC. It encodes CASSGRDRGRGANVLTF.

This rearrangement joins TRBV7-8 to TRBJ1-6, with 10 bases matching TRBD1. Unmatched junction bases numbered 0, after V lost 1 base and J lost 3 bases. This CDR3 comprises 16 residues. Germline CDR1 and CDR2: SGHVS and FQNEAQ. The CDR3 loop is CASSLGTGGYNSPLHF. The CDR3 DNA sequence: TGTGCCAGCAGCTTAGGGACAGGGGGCTATAATTCACCCCTCCACTTT.

The table lists this clone with a few counts. V is TRBV6-2 or TRBV6-3 and J is TRBJ2-7; tentatively, D is TRBD1 (7 bases). V shed 4 bases and J shed 3 bases, with 10 bases lying between them. The V gene's germline CDR1 is MNHEY and CDR2 SVGEGT. The CDR3 length is 13 residues. This chain's CDR3 is CASSSGDSYEQYF. Here the CDR3 DNA reads TGTGCCAGCAGTTCGGGGGACAGCTACGAGCAGTACTTC.

Only one count was recorded for this clone. J is TRBJ2-2 and V is TRBV4-3; TRBD1 aligns across 9 bases. Germline CDR1 and CDR2: LGHNA and YSLEER. There are 15 residues in the CDR3. The J segment lost 6 bases and the V segment lost 3 bases, leaving 5 bases of the junction unmatched. Here the CDR3 reads CASSQTGQGAGELFF. CDR3 in DNA: TGCGCCAGCAGCCAGACGGGACAGGGTGCCGGGGAGCTGTTTTTT.

V usage is TRBV10-3 and J usage is TRBJ2-3; 8 nucleotides match TRBD2. Germline CDR1 reads ENHRY; CDR2 reads SYGVKD. The CDR3 covers 18 residues. The V and J ends lost 6 bases and 0 bases, in that order; junction bases with no gene match: 14. CDR3 sequence reads: CAISPNRGGAPSTDTQYF. The CDR3 DNA follows: TGTGCCATCAGCCCAAACCGGGGGGGGGCCCCGAGCACAGATACGCAGTATTTT.

The chain uses TRBV7-2 and TRBJ2-7; 8 bases align to TRBD1. Germline-derived CDR1 and CDR2 are SGHTA and FQGNSA. CDR3 length equals 15 residues. The junction had 13 bases not matched to a gene; V was cut back by 6 bases and J by 6 bases. CDR3 amino acids: CASSPTGGPAFEQYF. Here the CDR3 DNA reads TGTGCCAGCAGTCCAACAGGGGGGCCTGCCTTCGAGCAGTACTTC.

The chain couples TRBV7-8 to TRBJ2-5; no definite D call. V was pared by 6 bases and J by 1 base, with 12 bases between. The CDR3 loop spans 14 amino acids. Per the germline V gene, CDR1 is SGHVS and CDR2 is FQNEAQ. CDR3 residues: CASSPRRSQETQYF. The CDR3 DNA reads TGTGCCAGCAGTCCTCGACGGAGCCAAGAGACCCAGTACTTC.